The 17 T cell receptor beta chains below were found in one sample sequenced in a study of T cell changes during pregnancy in multiple sclerosis. Sequencing was performed with immunoSEQ multiplex PCR; in TCRdb, only in-frame clones are kept and a portion is missing. The sample includes just under 65,000 clones, about 90% seen only once; the top ten take roughly 2.2%. The sample here was peripheral blood, taken in the second trimester of pregnancy. These receptors all stem from a female donor in good health, enrolled as a control in a pregnancy study.

The chain has TRBV27 and TRBJ2-7; 10 bases are shared with TRBD2. Germline V CDR1 and CDR2: MNHEY, SMNVEV (reference sequence). V lost 7 bases to trimming and J lost 0 bases; unmatched junction nucleotides: 6. This CDR3 is built from 15 residues. The CDR3 region has the DNA TGTGCCAGCAAACCTAGCGGGGGTCTCTCCTACGAGCAGTACTTC. This gives the protein CASKPSGGLSYEQYF.

The genes are TRBV29-1 and TRBJ2-1; 10 bases agree with TRBD2. CDR3 length equals 14 residues. Per germline, CDR1 SQVTM and CDR2 ANQGSEA. Unmatched junction bases numbered 4, after V lost 1 base and J lost 7 bases. This chain's CDR3 is CSVEGLAGENEQFF. CDR3 DNA sequence: TGCAGCGTTGAAGGTCTAGCGGGGGAGAATGAGCAGTTCTTC.

The genes are TRBV25-1 and TRBJ2-3; 9 bases map to TRBD1. CDR3 size: 17 residues. V shed 4 bases, J shed 4 bases, and the junction held 12 bases outside the gene matches. Germline CDR1 and CDR2: MGHDK and SYGVNS. The CDR3 protein is CASSGAAGTGRADTQYF. For the CDR3, the DNA is TGTGCCAGCAGTGGCGCAGCCGGGACAGGGCGCGCAGATACGCAGTATTTT.

V is TRBV11-2 and J is TRBJ2-7; 9 nucleotides agree with TRBD2. CDR3 length equals 14 residues. The junction had 6 bases not matched to a gene; V was cut back by 2 bases and J by 7 bases. Germline V gene lookup returns CDR1 SGHAT and CDR2 FQNNGV. CDR3 protein: CASSLSPSGVEQYF. The CDR3 bases are TGTGCCAGCAGCTTAAGTCCTAGCGGGGTAGAGCAGTACTTC.

This rearrangement joins TRBV30 to TRBJ2-1; 10 nucleotides line up with TRBD1. The CDR3 runs 16 residues. Germline values: CDR1 GTSNPN, CDR2 SVGIG (reference sequence). V was pared by 4 bases and J by 0 bases, with 6 bases of the junction left unmatched. The CDR3 DNA reads TGTGCCTGGACCCCCAGGGACAGGGGCTCCTACAATGAGCAGTTCTTC. This translates into CAWTPRDRGSYNEQFF.

The J gene is TRBJ1-2, the V gene TRBV19; D gene unclear. This CDR3 comprises 13 residues. V was pared by 3 bases and J by 4 bases, with 9 bases between. Germline CDR1 and CDR2: LNHDA and SQIVND (reference sequence). CDR3 in DNA: TGTGCCAGTAGTATCGGGGAGTTCTATGGCTACACCTTC. Translation: CASSIGEFYGYTF. The whole variable domain, filled in from reference TRBV19 and TRBJ1-2, reads DGGITQSPKYLFRKEGQNVTLSCEQNLNHDAMYWYRQDPGQGLRLIYYSQIVNDFQKGDIAEGYSVSREKKESFPLTVTSAQKNPTAFYLCASSIGEFYGYTFGSGTRLTVV.

This clone was counted between two and nine times. The V gene is TRBV4-1, the J gene TRBJ1-1; possibly TRBD1 for D (6 bases). The germline CDR1 and CDR2 sequences are MGHRA and YSYEKL. Trimming stripped 5 bases from V and 0 bases from J, with 10 bases between. CDR3 length: 14 residues. The CDR3 bases are TGCGCCAGCAGCGGGCGGACAGTGAACACTGAAGCTTTCTTT. It yields the protein CASSGRTVNTEAFF.

The genes are TRBV5-8 and TRBJ1-2; D is ambiguous. V lost 8 bases and J 8 bases, leaving 13 bases between the germline ends. The CDR3 runs 11 residues. Germline values: CDR1 SGHTS, CDR2 YDEGEE. The CDR3 spells CASTQVWGYTF. In DNA, the CDR3 is TGTGCCAGTACCCAGGTCTGGGGCTACACCTTC.

The V and J genes are TRBV12-5 and TRBJ2-7, with D possibly being TRBD1 (7 bases). This CDR3 has 17 residues. Trimming removed 0 bases from V and 3 bases from J, with 18 bases in between. CDR1 and CDR2 (germline): LGHNT, FRNRAP. The CDR3 spells CASGLVVGAGGHYEQYF. The DNA for the CDR3 is TGTGCTAGTGGTTTGGTAGTGGGGGCAGGGGGGCACTACGAGCAGTACTTC.

The chain links TRBV5-4 to TRBJ2-5, with 7 bases lining up with TRBD2. V lost 4 bases to trimming and J lost 0 bases; unmatched junction nucleotides: 9. Germline V lookup: CDR1 SGHNT, CDR2 YYREEE (reference sequence). This CDR3 contains 16 residues. CDR3 loop: CASSPGGSGYQETQYF. CDR3 DNA sequence: TGTGCCAGCAGCCCTGGAGGTAGCGGGTACCAAGAGACCCAGTACTTC.

The J gene is TRBJ1-1, the V gene TRBV2; D is perhaps TRBD1 (6 bases). Germline loops: CDR1 SNHLY, CDR2 FYNNEI. The CDR3 sequence is 13 residues long. Trimming stripped 8 bases from V and 0 bases from J, with 10 bases between. CDR3 residues: CASLGDMNTEAFF. In DNA form, the CDR3 reads TGTGCCAGCTTAGGGGACATGAACACTGAAGCTTTCTTT.

J is TRBJ2-2 and V is TRBV5-4; TRBD1 matches at 8 bases. Germline loops: CDR1 SGHNT, CDR2 YYREEE (reference sequence). The V segment lost 1 base and the J segment 2 bases; nucleotides outside the gene matches: 4. The CDR3 consists of 16 residues. CDR3: CASSLPGQVNTGELFF. The DNA for the CDR3 is TGTGCCAGCAGCTTGCCGGGACAGGTTAACACCGGGGAGCTGTTTTTT.

The rearrangement joins TRBV12-5 to TRBJ2-5, with a tentative D call TRBD2 (5 bases). Trimming removed 6 bases from V and 5 bases from J, with 16 bases in between. Per the germline V gene, CDR1 is LGHNT and CDR2 is FRNRAP. This CDR3 region has 14 residues. Written as DNA, the CDR3 is TGTGCTAGTGGCCCACTGGAGGAGGTGGAGACCCAGTACTTC. It specifies CASGPLEEVETQYF.

The chain carries TRBV5-1 and TRBJ1-1; D is uncertain. Germline assignment: CDR1 SGHRS and CDR2 YFSETQ. The CDR3 length is 11 residues. Trimming cost V 3 bases and J 11 bases, with 11 bases left between them. The CDR3: CASSWGDEAFF. The CDR3 DNA follows: TGCGCCAGCAGCTGGGGAGATGAGGCTTTCTTT.

V and J are TRBV2 and TRBJ2-1; D unclear. The CDR3 loop spans 14 amino acids. V was shortened by 4 bases and J by 0 bases, with 7 bases between the two germline ends. Germline lookup yields CDR1 SNHLY and CDR2 FYNNEI. The CDR3 region is CASSVRSSYNEQFF. CDR3 nucleotides: TGTGCCAGCAGTGTCCGGAGCTCCTACAATGAGCAGTTCTTC.

The chain links TRBV7-8 to TRBJ1-3, with TRBD1 identical over 7 bases. V lost 5 bases to trimming and J lost 6 bases; unmatched junction nucleotides: 16. Germline CDR1 and CDR2: SGHVS and FQNEAQ. The CDR3 is made up of 17 amino acids. The CDR3 region is CASSPPRTGQRANTIYF. CDR3 DNA: TGTGCCAGCAGCCCACCCCGGACGGGACAGCGTGCAAACACCATATATTTT.

The J gene is TRBJ2-1, the V gene TRBV4-1, with TRBD2 matching over 9 bases. After removal of 3 bases from V and 9 bases from J, the junction contained 3 bases not matched to a gene. The CDR3 loop spans 13 amino acids. CDR1 is MGHRA, CDR2 YSYEKL, per germline. The CDR3 region is CASSHVAGVEQFF. The CDR3 DNA reads TGCGCCAGCAGCCACGTAGCGGGAGTTGAGCAGTTCTTC.